This paragraph covers one TCR beta chain sequence. What it binds is unknown. The junction departs from germline at one end; a sequencing error may be responsible. This specimen comes from a study of blood T cells in healthy people across ages. This CDR3 comprises 15 residues. From germline, CDR1 is DFQATT and CDR2 SNEGSKA (reference sequence). With a J-beta primer mix and a sample-barcoded 5' primer, a second PCR ran roughly 6 to 12 cycles. TCRdb reanalysed the 5' RACE reads using MiXCR and keeps one entry per CDR3 protein. The table records 500,000 to 600,000 distinct CDR3 sequences, 25% to 30% of them present only once. Broader study findings: TCR beta diversity per million T cells fell roughly linearly with age. What prevented conclusive comparison of naive and antigen-experienced cells was that PBMCs were unsorted.

This chain links TRBV20-1 with TRBJ2-1; 10 positions agree with TRBD2. This clonotype was sampled from a woman between 65 and 79 years old in good health. The specimen was blood. The CDR3 sequence: CSASRGSGGLDEQFF. Written as DNA, the CDR3 is TGTAGTGCTTCCCGGGGTAGCGGGGGGTTGGATGAGCAGTTCTTC.